The clone carrying this T cell receptor (beta chain) was recorded a few times. Antigen specificity is unknown. The CDR3 has 15 residues. The J segment lost 4 bases and the V segment lost 0 bases, leaving 6 bases of the junction unmatched. Germline V gene lookup returns CDR1 MNHEY and CDR2 SVGAGI. This entry is derived from a study of CD8 T cells in ankylosing spondylitis. Study outcomes and limitations: Ankylosing spondylitis blood appeared to carry a characteristic TCR beta motif of roughly eight highly homologous variants.

TCRdb reprocessed the 5' RACE reads with MiXCR, giving one entry per CDR3 protein. The sample holds nearly 350,000 distinct CDR3 sequences, about 15% seen once. The source material was blood, either unsorted or a sorted T cell fraction (not recorded which). The receptor was derived from a male donor with ankylosing spondylitis or in good health (not recorded which). V usage is TRBV6-5 and J usage is TRBJ2-7; 7 bases align to TRBD1. CDR3 bases: TGTGCCAGCAGTTACTCCCTACAGGGGTATTACGAGCAGTACTTC. It translates to CASSYSLQGYYEQYF.